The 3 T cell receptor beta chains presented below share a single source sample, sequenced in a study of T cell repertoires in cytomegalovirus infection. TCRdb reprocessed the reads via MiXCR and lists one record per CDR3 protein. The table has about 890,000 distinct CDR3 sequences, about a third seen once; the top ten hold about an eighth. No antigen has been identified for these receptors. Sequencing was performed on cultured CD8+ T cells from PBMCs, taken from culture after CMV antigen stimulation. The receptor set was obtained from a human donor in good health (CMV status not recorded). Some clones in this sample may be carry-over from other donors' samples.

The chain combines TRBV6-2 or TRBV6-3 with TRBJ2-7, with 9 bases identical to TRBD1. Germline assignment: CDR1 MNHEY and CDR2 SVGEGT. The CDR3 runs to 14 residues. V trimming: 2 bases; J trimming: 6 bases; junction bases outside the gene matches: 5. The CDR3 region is CASSYAAQGAEQYV. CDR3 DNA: TGTGCCAGCAGTTACGCCGCACAGGGGGCCGAGCAGTACGTC.

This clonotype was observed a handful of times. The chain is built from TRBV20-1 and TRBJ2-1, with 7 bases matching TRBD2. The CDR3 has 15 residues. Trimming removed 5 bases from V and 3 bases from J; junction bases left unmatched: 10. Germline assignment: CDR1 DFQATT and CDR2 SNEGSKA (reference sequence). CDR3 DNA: TGCAGTGCTGGGGAGTCGCGGGGGATCTACAATGAGCAGTTCTTC. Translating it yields CSAGESRGIYNEQFF.

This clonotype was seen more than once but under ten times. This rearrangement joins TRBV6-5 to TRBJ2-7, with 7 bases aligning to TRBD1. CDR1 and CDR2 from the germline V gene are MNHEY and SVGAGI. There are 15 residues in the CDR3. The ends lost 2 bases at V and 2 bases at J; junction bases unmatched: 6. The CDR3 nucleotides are TGTGCCAGCAGTTACCAGACAGGGATTACCTACGAGCAGTACTTC. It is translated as CASSYQTGITYEQYF.